This TCR beta chain was captured in a study of T cell repertoires in cytomegalovirus infection. TCRdb re-called the reads through MiXCR, storing one row per CDR3 protein. The sample lists fewer than 300,000 distinct CDR3 sequences; about 23% were seen once. Study-level points and caveats: Cumulated frequencies of public TCR beta families served to identify carriers of CMV plus the relevant HLA.

This CDR3 comprises 16 residues. Looked up from germline, CDR1 is SGHTA and CDR2 is FQGNSA. V lost 5 bases to trimming and J lost 7 bases, with 21 bases between them. In its sample, this clonotype was seen many times. Its antigen is unidentified. Sequenced: PBMCs. This TCR derives from a human donor in good health (CMV status not recorded). Some clones in this sample may be carry-over from other donors' samples. The V and J genes are TRBV7-2 and TRBJ2-1; D possibly corresponds to TRBD2 (6 bases). The CDR3 protein is CASSGPSNRGYNEQFF. As DNA, the CDR3 is TGTGCCAGCAGCGGCCCCAGCAATCGGGGGTATAATGAGCAGTTCTTC. Complete variable domain (other parts from reference TRBV7-2 and TRBJ2-1): GAGVSQSPSNKVTEKGKDVELRCDPISGHTALYWYRQSLGQGLEFLIYFQGNSAPDKSGLPSDRFSAERTGGSVSTLTIQRTQQEDSAVYLCASSGPSNRGYNEQFFGPGTRLTVL.